This is a list of T cell receptor beta chains from one sample in a study of blood T cell repertoires in COVID-19. Clones were read by immunoSEQ multiplex PCR, and TCRdb kept only the in-frame ones, dropping some. The sample records fewer than 200,000 clones, roughly nine tenths being singletons. The sample was peripheral blood. These receptors all come from a man in his late teens or twenties who had recovered from COVID-19. Both conserved end residues are trimmed from each CDR3. Each record gives: J gene, V gene, CDR3 protein.

>TRBJ2-1|TRBV11-2
ASSHTADEQF
>TRBJ2-3|TRBV7-2
ASSLKGAGMDTQY
>TRBJ2-7|TRBV7-2
ASSTWDSPYEQY
>TRBJ1-5|TRBV28
ASSGGENGNQPQH
>TRBJ2-2|TRBV6-5
ASSLLLLFGELF
>TRBJ2-3|TRBV29-1
SVGGLAGGGRPRTDTQY
>TRBJ1-1|TRBV4-3
ASSQPDGSEAF
>TRBJ2-1|TRBV5-4
ASSLDGTGYNEQF
>TRBJ2-1|TRBV7-2
ASSRPGAEQF
>TRBJ2-1|TRBV5-5
ASSTGQINEQF
>TRBJ2-1|TRBV19
ASSIGPGLAGSEQF
>TRBJ2-7|TRBV5-6
ASSLFRGSYEQY
>TRBJ1-5|TRBV5-6
ASTIFQGSNQPQH
>TRBJ2-7|TRBV29-1
SVEAAYSYEQY
>TRBJ2-1|TRBV29-1
SVMTGFGQF
>TRBJ2-7|TRBV5-6
ASSFWAAGPGPDEQY
>TRBJ1-2|TRBV9
ASSVETGGGYT
>TRBJ2-1|TRBV19
ASSPSSGRSYNEQF
>TRBJ2-5|TRBV6-2/TRBV6-3
ASSYPTPFRGTAQETQY
>TRBJ1-1|TRBV12-3/TRBV12-4
ASSYTGGAF
>TRBJ1-2|TRBV7-2
ASSFPDREAYGYT
>TRBJ2-5|TRBV6-5
ASSLYSETGTQY
>TRBJ2-1|TRBV5-1
ASSLRLAGDNEQF
>TRBJ2-1|TRBV18
ASSPWPPSSYNEQF
>TRBJ2-3|TRBV10-3
AIRGLEPDTQY
>TRBJ2-7|TRBV19
ASSTQVRSYEQY
>TRBJ2-2|TRBV12-5
ASAPGASTGELF
>TRBJ2-2|TRBV5-4
ASSLILNTGELF
>TRBJ1-4|TRBV6-5
ASRAGETNEKLF
>TRBJ1-3|TRBV7-8
ASSLTLSGNTIY
>TRBJ2-3|TRBV6-5
ASSYSGTGGTQY
>TRBJ1-2|TRBV19
ASSIEDTYGYT
>TRBJ2-3|TRBV27
ASRIQGQGGDTQY
>TRBJ1-5|TRBV28
ASSSPTPMNQPQH
>TRBJ1-4|TRBV6-5
ASSFYLGTNEKLF
>TRBJ2-7|TRBV11-2
ASSEGTGNPYEQY
>TRBJ2-7|TRBV6-5
ASRPSGTSLFNQY
>TRBJ1-6|TRBV27
ASGTQGRNSPLH
>TRBJ2-3|TRBV6-2/TRBV6-3
ASSYWTPNYADTQY
>TRBJ1-2|TRBV23-1
ASSRIRGPLLYGYT
>TRBJ2-3|TRBV7-9
ASSPSYTDTQY
>TRBJ1-4|TRBV28
ASRIPTGGFRHPATNEKLF
>TRBJ2-1|TRBV2
AGGARTSYNEQF
>TRBJ1-1|TRBV18
ASSPGTTMNTEAF
>TRBJ1-2|TRBV2
ASSELPYGYT
>TRBJ1-4|TRBV28
ASSPGQEKLF